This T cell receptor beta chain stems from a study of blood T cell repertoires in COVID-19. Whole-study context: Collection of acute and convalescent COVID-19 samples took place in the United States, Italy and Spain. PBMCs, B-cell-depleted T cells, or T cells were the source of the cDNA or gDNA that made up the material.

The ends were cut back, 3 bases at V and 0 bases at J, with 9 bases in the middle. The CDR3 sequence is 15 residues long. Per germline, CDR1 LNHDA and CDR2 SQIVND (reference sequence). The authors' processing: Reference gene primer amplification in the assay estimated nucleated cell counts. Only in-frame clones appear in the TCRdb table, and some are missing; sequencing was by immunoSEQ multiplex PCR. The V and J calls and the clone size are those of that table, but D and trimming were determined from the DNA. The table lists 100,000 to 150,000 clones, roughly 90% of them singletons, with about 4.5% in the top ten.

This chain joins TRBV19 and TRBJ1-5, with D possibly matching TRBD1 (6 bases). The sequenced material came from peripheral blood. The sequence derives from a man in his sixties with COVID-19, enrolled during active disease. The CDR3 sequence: CASSMRGYSNQPQHF. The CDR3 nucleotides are TGTGCCAGTAGTATGAGGGGGTATAGCAATCAGCCCCAGCATTTT.